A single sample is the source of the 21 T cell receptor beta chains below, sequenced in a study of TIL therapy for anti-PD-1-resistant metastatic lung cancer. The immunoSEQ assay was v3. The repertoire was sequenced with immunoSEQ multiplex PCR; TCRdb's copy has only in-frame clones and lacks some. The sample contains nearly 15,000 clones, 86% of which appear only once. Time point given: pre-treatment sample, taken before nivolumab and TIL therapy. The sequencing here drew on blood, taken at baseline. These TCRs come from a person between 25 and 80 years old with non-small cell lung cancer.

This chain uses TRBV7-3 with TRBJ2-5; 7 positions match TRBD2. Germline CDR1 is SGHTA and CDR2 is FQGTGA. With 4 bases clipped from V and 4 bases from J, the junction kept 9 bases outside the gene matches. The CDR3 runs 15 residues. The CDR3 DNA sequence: TGTGCCAGCAGCTCCGGGACTCGCGGGGGAGAGACCCAGTACTTC. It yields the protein CASSSGTRGGETQYF.

The CDR3 region is CASSERLRGSGNTIYF. In nucleotides, the CDR3 is TGTGCCAGCTCCGAGAGGCTCAGGGGCTCTGGAAACACCATATATTTT. The chain has TRBV18 and TRBJ1-3, with D possibly TRBD1 on 6 matching bases. The CDR3 loop spans 16 amino acids. The V gene's germline CDR1 is KGHSH and CDR2 LQKENI. The germline V and J ends were trimmed by 6 bases and 0 bases, with 15 bases remaining between them.

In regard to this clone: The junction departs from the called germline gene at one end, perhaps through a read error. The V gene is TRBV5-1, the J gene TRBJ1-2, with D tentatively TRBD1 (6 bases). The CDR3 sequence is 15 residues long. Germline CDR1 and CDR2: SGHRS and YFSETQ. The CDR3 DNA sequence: TGCGCCAGCAGCCCGGAATCAGACAGGCCGACCCGATCGGCCTTC. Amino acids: CASSPESDRPTRSAF.

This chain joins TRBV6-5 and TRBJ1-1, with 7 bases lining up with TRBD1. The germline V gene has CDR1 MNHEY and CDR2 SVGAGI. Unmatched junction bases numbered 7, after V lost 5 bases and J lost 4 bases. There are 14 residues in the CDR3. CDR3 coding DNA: TGTGCCAGCAGTGAAGAGACAGGGTCCACTGAAGCTTTCTTT. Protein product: CASSEETGSTEAFF.

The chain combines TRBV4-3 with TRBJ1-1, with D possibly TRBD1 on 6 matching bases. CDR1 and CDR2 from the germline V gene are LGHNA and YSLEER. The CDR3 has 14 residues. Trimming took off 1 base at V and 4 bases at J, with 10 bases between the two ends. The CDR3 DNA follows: TGCGCCAGCAGCCAAGCAAGGGGGGGCACTGAAGCTTTCTTT. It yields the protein CASSQARGGTEAFF.

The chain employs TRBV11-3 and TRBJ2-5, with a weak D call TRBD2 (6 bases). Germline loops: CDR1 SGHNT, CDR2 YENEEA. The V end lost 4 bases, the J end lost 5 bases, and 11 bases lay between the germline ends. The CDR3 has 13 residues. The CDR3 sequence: CASSSQGRETQYF. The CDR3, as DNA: TGTGCCAGCAGCTCCCAAGGGAGGGAGACCCAGTACTTC.

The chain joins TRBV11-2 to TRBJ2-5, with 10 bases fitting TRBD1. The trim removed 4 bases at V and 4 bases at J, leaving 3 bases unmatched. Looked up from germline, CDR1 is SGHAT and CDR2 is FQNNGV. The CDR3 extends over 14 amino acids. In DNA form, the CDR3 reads TGTGCCAGCAGCTCTGACAGGGGGCTAGAGACCCAGTACTTC. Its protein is CASSSDRGLETQYF.

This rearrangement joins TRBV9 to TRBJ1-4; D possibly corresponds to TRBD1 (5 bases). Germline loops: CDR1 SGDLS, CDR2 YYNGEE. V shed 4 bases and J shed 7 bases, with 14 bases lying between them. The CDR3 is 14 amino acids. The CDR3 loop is CASSTPGGFEKLFF. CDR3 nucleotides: TGTGCCAGCAGCACCCCGGGGGGGTTTGAAAAACTGTTTTTT.

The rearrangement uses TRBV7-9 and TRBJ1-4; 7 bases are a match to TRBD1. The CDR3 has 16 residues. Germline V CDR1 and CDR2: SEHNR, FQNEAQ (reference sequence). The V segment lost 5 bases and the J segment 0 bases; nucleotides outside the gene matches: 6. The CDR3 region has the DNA TGTGCCAGCAGCCTAGGGGGGACAGCAACTAATGAAAAACTGTTTTTT. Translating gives CASSLGGTATNEKLFF.

The CDR3 DNA reads TGTGCCAGTAGTATCGAAGGCTCCTACAATGAGCAGTTCTTC. Translating gives CASSIEGSYNEQFF. V and J are TRBV19 and TRBJ2-1; D unclear. CDR3 size: 14 residues. V was cut by 3 bases and J by 0 bases, with 6 bases left in between. The germline V gene has CDR1 LNHDA and CDR2 SQIVND (reference sequence).

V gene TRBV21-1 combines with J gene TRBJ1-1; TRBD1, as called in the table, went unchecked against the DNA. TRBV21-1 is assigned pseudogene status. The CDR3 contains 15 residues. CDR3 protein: CASSNPHRSLHEAFF. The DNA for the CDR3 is TGTGCCAGCAGCAACCCCCACAGGTCCCTTCATGAAGCTTTCTTT.

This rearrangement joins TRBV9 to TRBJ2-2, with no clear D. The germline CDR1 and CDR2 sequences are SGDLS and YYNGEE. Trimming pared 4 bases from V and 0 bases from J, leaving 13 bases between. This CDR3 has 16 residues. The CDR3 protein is CASSPEGFANTGELFF. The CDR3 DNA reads TGTGCCAGCAGCCCTGAAGGATTCGCGAACACCGGGGAGCTGTTTTTT. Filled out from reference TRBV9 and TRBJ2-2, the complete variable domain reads DSGVTQTPKHLITATGQRVTLRCSPRSGDLSVYWYQQSLDQGLQFLIQYYNGEERAKGNILERFSAQQFPDLHSELNLSSLELGDSALYFCASSPEGFANTGELFFGEGSRLTVL.

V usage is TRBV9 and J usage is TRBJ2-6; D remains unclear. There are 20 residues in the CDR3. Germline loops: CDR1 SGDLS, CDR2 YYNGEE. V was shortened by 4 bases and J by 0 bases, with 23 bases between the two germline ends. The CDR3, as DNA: TGTGCCAGCAGCTCCCGGGCTCTTGAAGACCCACGCTCTGGGGCCAACGTCCTGACTTTC. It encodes CASSSRALEDPRSGANVLTF. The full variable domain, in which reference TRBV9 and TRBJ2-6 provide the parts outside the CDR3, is DSGVTQTPKHLITATGQRVTLRCSPRSGDLSVYWYQQSLDQGLQFLIQYYNGEERAKGNILERFSAQQFPDLHSELNLSSLELGDSALYFCASSSRALEDPRSGANVLTFGAGSRLTVL.

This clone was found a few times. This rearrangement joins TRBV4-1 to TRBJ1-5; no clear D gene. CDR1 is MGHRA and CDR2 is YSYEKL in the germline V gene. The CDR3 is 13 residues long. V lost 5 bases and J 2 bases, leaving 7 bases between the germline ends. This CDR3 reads CASSFGGNQPQHF. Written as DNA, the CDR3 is TGCGCCAGCAGCTTTGGTGGCAATCAGCCCCAGCATTTT.

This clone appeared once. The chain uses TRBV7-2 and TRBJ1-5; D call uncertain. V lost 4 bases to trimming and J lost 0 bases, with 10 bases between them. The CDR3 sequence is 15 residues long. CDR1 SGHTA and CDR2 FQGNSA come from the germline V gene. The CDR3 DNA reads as TGTGCCAGCAGCTCGGACCGGAATAGCAATCAGCCCCAGCATTTT. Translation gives CASSSDRNSNQPQHF. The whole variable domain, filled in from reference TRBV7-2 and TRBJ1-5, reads GAGVSQSPSNKVTEKGKDVELRCDPISGHTALYWYRQSLGQGLEFLIYFQGNSAPDKSGLPSDRFSAERTGGSVSTLTIQRTQQEDSAVYLCASSSDRNSNQPQHFGDGTRLSIL.

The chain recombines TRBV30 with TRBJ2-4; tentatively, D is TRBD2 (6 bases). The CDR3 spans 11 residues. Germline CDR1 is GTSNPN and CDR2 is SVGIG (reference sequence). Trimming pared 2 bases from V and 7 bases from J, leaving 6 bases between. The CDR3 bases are TGTGCCTGGAGTCGGGGGAACATTCAGTACTTC. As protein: CAWSRGNIQYF.

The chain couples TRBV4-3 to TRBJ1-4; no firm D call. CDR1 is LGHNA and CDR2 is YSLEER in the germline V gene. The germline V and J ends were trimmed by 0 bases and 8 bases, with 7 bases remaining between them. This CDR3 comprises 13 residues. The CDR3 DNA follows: TGCGCCAGCAGCCAAGATTATTGGGAAAAACTGTTTTTT. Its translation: CASSQDYWEKLFF.

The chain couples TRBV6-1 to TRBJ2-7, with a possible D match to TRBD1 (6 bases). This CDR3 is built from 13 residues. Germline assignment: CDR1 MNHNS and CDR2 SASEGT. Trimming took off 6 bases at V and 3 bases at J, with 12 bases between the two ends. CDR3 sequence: CASSMQGSYEQYF. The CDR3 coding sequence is TGTGCCAGCAGCATGCAGGGGAGCTACGAGCAGTACTTC.

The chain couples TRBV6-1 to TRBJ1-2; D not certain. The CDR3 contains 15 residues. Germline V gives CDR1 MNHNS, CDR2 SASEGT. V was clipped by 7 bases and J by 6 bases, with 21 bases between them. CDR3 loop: CASISSLGRKDGYTF. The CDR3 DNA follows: TGTGCCAGCATTTCCTCGCTCGGGCGGAAGGATGGCTACACCTTC.

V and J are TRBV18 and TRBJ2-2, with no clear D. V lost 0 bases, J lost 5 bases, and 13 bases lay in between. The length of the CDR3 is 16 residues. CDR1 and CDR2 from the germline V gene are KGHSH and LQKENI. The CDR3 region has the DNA TGTGCCAGCTCACCACCATTGTTATCAGGAACCGGGGAGCTGTTTTTT. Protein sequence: CASSPPLLSGTGELFF.

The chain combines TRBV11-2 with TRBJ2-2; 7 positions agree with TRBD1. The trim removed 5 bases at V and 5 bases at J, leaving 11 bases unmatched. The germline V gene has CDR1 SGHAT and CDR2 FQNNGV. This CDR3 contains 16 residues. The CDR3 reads CASSLPERGRTGELFF. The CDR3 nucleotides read TGTGCCAGCAGCCTCCCCGAAAGGGGGCGGACCGGGGAGCTGTTTTTT.